The rows below give T cell receptor beta chains drawn from one sample of a study of blood T cell repertoires in COVID-19. Clones were sequenced by immunoSEQ multiplex PCR, and TCRdb holds only the in-frame ones, with some missing. The sample contains roughly 150,000 clones, approximately 80% of which appear only once. The sequencing input was peripheral blood. The receptors derive from a woman older than 75 with acute or convalescent COVID-19. Each CDR3 is given with its conserved first and last residue. The D gene is left open where the match is weak. Rows give clone size only sometimes, using once, few, many, or a class for an expanded clone.

CDR3 protein: CASILTGGSYEQYF
CDR3 DNA: TGTGCCAGCATCTTGACAGGGGGCTCCTACGAGCAGTACTTC
CDR3 length: 14
V gene: TRBV2
J gene: TRBJ2-7
clone size: .
D gene: TRBD1

CDR3 protein: CSVSGGQGAEETQYF
CDR3 DNA: TGCAGCGTTTCCGGGGGACAGGGGGCTGAAGAGACCCAGTACTTC
CDR3 length: 15
V gene: TRBV29-1
J gene: TRBJ2-5
clone size: .
D gene: TRBD1

CDR3 protein: CASSEGAAEQYF
CDR3 DNA: TGTGCCAGCAGTGAAGGCGCGGCCGAGCAGTACTTC
CDR3 length: 12
V gene: TRBV2
J gene: TRBJ2-7
clone size: few
D gene: .

CDR3 protein: CASSPTGTNEKLFF
CDR3 DNA: TGTGCCAGCAGCCCGACAGGAACTAATGAAAAACTGTTTTTT
CDR3 length: 14
V gene: TRBV6-5
J gene: TRBJ1-4
clone size: few
D gene: .

CDR3 protein: CASSLTSGGTDTQYF
CDR3 DNA: TGCGCCAGCAGCTTGACTAGCGGGGGCACAGATACGCAGTATTTT
CDR3 length: 15
V gene: TRBV4-3
J gene: TRBJ2-3
clone size: .
D gene: TRBD2

CDR3 protein: CASSPFRGPNTEAFF
CDR3 DNA: TGCGCCAGCAGCCCCTTTAGGGGGCCGAACACTGAAGCTTTCTTT
CDR3 length: 15
V gene: TRBV5-1
J gene: TRBJ1-1
clone size: .
D gene: TRBD1

CDR3 protein: CASSRDNNQPQHF
CDR3 DNA: TGTGCCAGCAGCCGGGACAACAATCAGCCCCAGCATTTT
CDR3 length: 13
V gene: TRBV7-9
J gene: TRBJ1-5
clone size: few
D gene: .

CDR3 protein: CASSRRTDPNTEAFF
CDR3 DNA: TGTGCCAGTAGTAGGAGGACAGACCCGAACACTGAAGCTTTCTTT
CDR3 length: 15
V gene: TRBV19
J gene: TRBJ1-1
clone size: once
D gene: .

CDR3 protein: CAPLQGYNEQFF
CDR3 DNA: TGTGCTCCCCTCCAGGGTTACAATGAGCAGTTCTTC
CDR3 length: 12
V gene: TRBV7-7
J gene: TRBJ2-1
clone size: .
D gene: .

CDR3 protein: CASSTDRYGYTF
CDR3 DNA: TGTGCCAGCAGTACCGACAGGTATGGCTACACCTTC
CDR3 length: 12
V gene: TRBV5-4
J gene: TRBJ1-2
clone size: .
D gene: .

CDR3 protein: CASSLAGTGIGNTIYF
CDR3 DNA: TGCGCCAGCAGCTTGGCCGGGACAGGGATCGGAAACACCATATATTTT
CDR3 length: 16
V gene: TRBV5-1
J gene: TRBJ1-3
clone size: .
D gene: TRBD1

CDR3 protein: CASSPLDRDYSPLHF
CDR3 DNA: TGTGCCAGTAGTCCGCTAGACAGGGACTATTCACCCCTCCACTTT
CDR3 length: 15
V gene: TRBV19
J gene: TRBJ1-6
clone size: .
D gene: TRBD1

CDR3 protein: CASSVASGGYEQYF
CDR3 DNA: TGTGCCAGCAGCGTGGCTAGCGGGGGGTACGAGCAGTACTTC
CDR3 length: 14
V gene: TRBV9
J gene: TRBJ2-7
clone size: .
D gene: TRBD2

CDR3 protein: CASTRGGSGQPQHF
CDR3 DNA: TGTGCCAGTACCCGGGGGGGGAGCGGCCAGCCCCAGCATTTT
CDR3 length: 14
V gene: TRBV19
J gene: TRBJ1-5
clone size: .
D gene: .

CDR3 protein: CASSFGDRRYF
CDR3 DNA: TGTGCCAGCAGTTTCGGAGACAGGAGGTATTTT
CDR3 length: 11
V gene: TRBV27
J gene: TRBJ2-3
clone size: .
D gene: .

CDR3 protein: CASSLDRGNTGELFF
CDR3 DNA: TGTGCCAGCAGCTTAGATCGGGGGAACACCGGGGAGCTGTTTTTT
CDR3 length: 15
V gene: TRBV11-3
J gene: TRBJ2-2
clone size: .
D gene: .

CDR3 protein: CASSQEWGGGRPQHF
CDR3 DNA: TGCGCCAGCAGCCAAGAGTGGGGGGGTGGGCGGCCCCAGCATTTT
CDR3 length: 15
V gene: TRBV4-1
J gene: TRBJ1-5
clone size: .
D gene: .

CDR3 protein: CASSQGQGSNQPQHF
CDR3 DNA: TGCGCCAGCAGCCAAGGACAGGGTAGCAATCAGCCCCAGCATTTT
CDR3 length: 15
V gene: TRBV4-3
J gene: TRBJ1-5
clone size: medium-sized
D gene: TRBD1

CDR3 protein: CASSSDRVGYGYTF
CDR3 DNA: TGTGCCAGCAGTTCAGACAGGGTAGGCTACGGCTACACCTTC
CDR3 length: 14
V gene: TRBV27
J gene: TRBJ1-2
clone size: .
D gene: TRBD1

CDR3 protein: CASSSLGGAEQFF
CDR3 DNA: TGTGCCAGCTCATCCCTGGGGGGGGCCGAGCAGTTCTTC
CDR3 length: 13
V gene: TRBV18
J gene: TRBJ2-1
clone size: .
D gene: .

CDR3 protein: CASSAGMNTEAFF
CDR3 DNA: TGTGCCAGCAGTGCAGGGATGAACACTGAAGCTTTCTTT
CDR3 length: 13
V gene: TRBV6-4
J gene: TRBJ1-1
clone size: .
D gene: .

CDR3 protein: CASSLGQGIGGELFF
CDR3 DNA: TGTGCCAGCTCACTGGGACAGGGGATTGGCGGGGAGCTGTTTTTT
CDR3 length: 15
V gene: TRBV18
J gene: TRBJ2-2
clone size: .
D gene: TRBD1

CDR3 protein: CAISESSGGAASYNEQFF
CDR3 DNA: TGTGCCATCAGTGAGTCTAGCGGGGGGGCCGCGTCCTACAATGAGCAGTTCTTC
CDR3 length: 18
V gene: TRBV10-3
J gene: TRBJ2-1
clone size: .
D gene: TRBD2

CDR3 protein: CASSSNTGVPGNTIYF
CDR3 DNA: TGTGCCAGCAGTTCGAACACAGGGGTGCCTGGAAACACCATATATTTT
CDR3 length: 16
V gene: TRBV6-2/TRBV6-3
J gene: TRBJ1-3
clone size: .
D gene: TRBD1

CDR3 protein: CAWGGGAGYTF
CDR3 DNA: TGTGCCTGGGGTGGCGGAGCCGGCTACACCTTC
CDR3 length: 11
V gene: TRBV30
J gene: TRBJ1-2
clone size: .
D gene: .

CDR3 protein: CASSFDLTGELFF
CDR3 DNA: TGTGCCAGCAGTTTTGACTTGACCGGGGAGCTGTTTTTT
CDR3 length: 13
V gene: TRBV27
J gene: TRBJ2-2
clone size: .
D gene: .

CDR3 protein: CASSSEVPVSSYNEQFF
CDR3 DNA: TGTGCCAGTAGTAGCGAGGTCCCCGTTTCCTCCTACAATGAGCAGTTCTTC
CDR3 length: 17
V gene: TRBV19
J gene: TRBJ2-1
clone size: .
D gene: .

CDR3 protein: CASSYGRDYGYTF
CDR3 DNA: TGTGCCAGCAGTTACGGCAGGGACTATGGCTACACCTTC
CDR3 length: 13
V gene: TRBV6-5
J gene: TRBJ1-2
clone size: .
D gene: .

CDR3 protein: CSVEGPGPYEQYF
CDR3 DNA: TGCAGCGTTGAAGGCCCCGGTCCCTACGAGCAGTACTTC
CDR3 length: 13
V gene: TRBV29-1
J gene: TRBJ2-7
clone size: .
D gene: .

CDR3 protein: CASSPTTGGYGYTF
CDR3 DNA: TGTGCCAGCAGCCCAACGACAGGGGGCTATGGCTACACCTTC
CDR3 length: 14
V gene: TRBV7-9
J gene: TRBJ1-2
clone size: few
D gene: TRBD1

CDR3 protein: CASSGQWNTEAFF
CDR3 DNA: TGTGCCAGCAGCGGCCAGTGGAACACTGAAGCTTTCTTT
CDR3 length: 13
V gene: TRBV5-5
J gene: TRBJ1-1
clone size: .
D gene: .

CDR3 protein: CAISAAGDSGFDYGYTF
CDR3 DNA: TGTGCCATCAGTGCGGCTGGGGATAGCGGGTTTGACTATGGCTACACCTTC
CDR3 length: 17
V gene: TRBV10-3
J gene: TRBJ1-2
clone size: .
D gene: .

CDR3 protein: CASSVEGVGQPQHF
CDR3 DNA: TGTGCCAGTAGTGTTGAGGGGGTAGGACAGCCCCAGCATTTT
CDR3 length: 14
V gene: TRBV19
J gene: TRBJ1-5
clone size: many
D gene: .

CDR3 protein: CASSPGTGGLRYEQYF
CDR3 DNA: TGTGCCAGCAGCCCCGGGACAGGGGGCCTTCGCTACGAGCAGTACTTC
CDR3 length: 16
V gene: TRBV6-6
J gene: TRBJ2-7
clone size: .
D gene: TRBD1

CDR3 protein: CASKAGGKETQYF
CDR3 DNA: TGTGCCAGCAAGGCGGGCGGGAAAGAGACCCAGTACTTC
CDR3 length: 13
V gene: TRBV3-1/TRBV3-2
J gene: TRBJ2-5
clone size: .
D gene: .

CDR3 protein: CASSRRGATEAFF
CDR3 DNA: TGTGCCAGCAGCCGCAGGGGGGCCACTGAAGCTTTCTTT
CDR3 length: 13
V gene: TRBV6-5
J gene: TRBJ1-1
clone size: .
D gene: TRBD1

CDR3 protein: CASSLPSGRSQETQYF
CDR3 DNA: TGCGCCAGCAGCCTACCTAGCGGGAGGTCCCAAGAGACCCAGTACTTC
CDR3 length: 16
V gene: TRBV5-1
J gene: TRBJ2-5
clone size: .
D gene: TRBD2

CDR3 protein: CASSYRSGVTSTDTQYF
CDR3 DNA: TGTGCCAGCAGTTACCGTAGTGGCGTGACTAGCACAGATACGCAGTATTTT
CDR3 length: 17
V gene: TRBV6-2/TRBV6-3
J gene: TRBJ2-3
clone size: .
D gene: .

CDR3 protein: CAWTSSSYNSPLHF
CDR3 DNA: TGTGCCTGGACTTCGAGCTCCTATAATTCACCCCTCCACTTT
CDR3 length: 14
V gene: TRBV30
J gene: TRBJ1-6
clone size: few
D gene: .

CDR3 protein: CASSTTGGGNQPQHF
CDR3 DNA: TGTGCCAGCAGCACGACAGGGGGCGGCAATCAGCCCCAGCATTTT
CDR3 length: 15
V gene: TRBV6-5
J gene: TRBJ1-5
clone size: .
D gene: TRBD1

CDR3 protein: CASSLERRGYTF
CDR3 DNA: TGTGCCAGCAGCTTAGAGAGGCGTGGCTACACCTTC
CDR3 length: 12
V gene: TRBV7-9
J gene: TRBJ1-2
clone size: once
D gene: .

CDR3 protein: CASSSTGGLSYNSPLHF
CDR3 DNA: TGTGCCAGCTCGTCCACAGGGGGCCTCTCCTATAATTCACCCCTCCACTTT
CDR3 length: 17
V gene: TRBV18
J gene: TRBJ1-6
clone size: few
D gene: TRBD1

CDR3 protein: CASSPPGTFNEKLFF
CDR3 DNA: TGTGCCAGCAGTCCCCCCGGGACTTTTAATGAAAAACTGTTTTTT
CDR3 length: 15
V gene: TRBV25-1
J gene: TRBJ1-4
clone size: few
D gene: .

CDR3 protein: CASSSGSSGNTIYF
CDR3 DNA: TGTGCCAGCAGCTCGGGGAGCTCTGGAAACACCATATATTTT
CDR3 length: 14
V gene: TRBV11-3
J gene: TRBJ1-3
clone size: .
D gene: .

CDR3 protein: CASSPTGGRQPQHF
CDR3 DNA: TGTGCCAGTAGTCCCACCGGGGGTAGGCAGCCCCAGCATTTT
CDR3 length: 14
V gene: TRBV19
J gene: TRBJ1-5
clone size: .
D gene: .

CDR3 protein: CASSPAIAGYTF
CDR3 DNA: TGTGCCAGCAGCCCGGCCATAGCTGGCTACACCTTC
CDR3 length: 12
V gene: TRBV5-5
J gene: TRBJ1-2
clone size: .
D gene: .

CDR3 protein: CASSFVGGTGMNKETQYF
CDR3 DNA: TGTGCCAGCAGCTTCGTCGGGGGGACAGGGATGAATAAAGAGACCCAGTACTTC
CDR3 length: 18
V gene: TRBV7-9
J gene: TRBJ2-5
clone size: .
D gene: TRBD1

CDR3 protein: CASSEATDFPYEQYF
CDR3 DNA: TGTGCCAGCAGTGAAGCGACAGATTTCCCCTACGAGCAGTACTTC
CDR3 length: 15
V gene: TRBV6-1
J gene: TRBJ2-7
clone size: .
D gene: .

CDR3 protein: CASSLTGGAAEAFF
CDR3 DNA: TGCGCCAGCAGCTTAACAGGGGGCGCGGCTGAAGCTTTCTTT
CDR3 length: 14
V gene: TRBV5-1
J gene: TRBJ1-1
clone size: .
D gene: TRBD1

CDR3 protein: CASSPRGSQTLYNEQFF
CDR3 DNA: TGTGCCAGCAGCCCACGAGGCAGCCAGACCCTTTACAATGAGCAGTTCTTC
CDR3 length: 17
V gene: TRBV9
J gene: TRBJ2-1
clone size: .
D gene: .

CDR3 protein: CASSLGGTSVYNEQFF
CDR3 DNA: TGTGCCAGCAGCTTAGGTGGGACTAGCGTATACAATGAGCAGTTCTTC
CDR3 length: 16
V gene: TRBV7-2
J gene: TRBJ2-1
clone size: .
D gene: TRBD2

CDR3 protein: CASSQGGRFSPLHF
CDR3 DNA: TGTGCCAGCAGCCAAGGGGGGCGTTTTTCACCCCTCCACTTT
CDR3 length: 14
V gene: TRBV3-1/TRBV3-2
J gene: TRBJ1-6
clone size: .
D gene: .

CDR3 protein: CASSIDGQGLGDQPQHF
CDR3 DNA: TGTGCCAGTAGTATAGACGGACAGGGGCTGGGCGATCAGCCCCAGCATTTT
CDR3 length: 17
V gene: TRBV19
J gene: TRBJ1-5
clone size: .
D gene: TRBD1

CDR3 protein: CSASIQGLSYEQYF
CDR3 DNA: TGCAGTGCTAGTATACAGGGTTTATCCTACGAGCAGTACTTC
CDR3 length: 14
V gene: TRBV20-1
J gene: TRBJ2-7
clone size: once
D gene: .

CDR3 protein: CASSLVNGDYGYTF
CDR3 DNA: TGCGCCAGCAGCTTGGTGAACGGTGACTATGGCTACACCTTC
CDR3 length: 14
V gene: TRBV5-1
J gene: TRBJ1-2
clone size: .
D gene: .